This entry concerns a single TCR beta chain. No antigen is known for it. No much larger clone exists at a distance of one base, and base qualities are not known. The data are from a study of cytomegalovirus exposure and HLA in healthy donors (dated by TCRdb to 2015 to 2018). Context from the whole study: An earlier analysis of 587 of the donors reported 276 Gb of sequence data and approximately 120 million unique TCR beta sequences obtained from around 190 million T cells. Across 398 genotyped donors of the cohort, an average of about 240,000 unique TCR beta nucleotide sequences per donor were sequenced, and roughly a sixth of those sequences were non-productive. Typing coverage varied by locus: about 620-640 donors for A, B, C, DRB1 and DQB1; more than 500 for DQA1; around 570 for DPA1; approximately 450 for DPB1. A later analysis re-examined previously published TCR beta repertoires from more than 600 donors and added high-resolution HLA genotyping to investigate patterns of TCR occurrence. Genome-wide SNP genotypes for about 55% of the roughly 670 donors were used in a later genetic analysis, which treated that subset as a discovery cohort. In an earlier analysis of more than 550 of the donors, high-throughput TCR beta sequencing was used to judge whether each TCR beta V gene segment behaved as functional or pseudogenic. High-throughput TCR immunosequencing, statistical association of individual TCRs with disease status, and machine learning were combined to predict cytomegalovirus infection status. Donor age, sex, ethnicity and CMV serostatus were compiled together with the repertoire data. The study used immunosequencing to profile the T cell repertoires of 666 subjects and linked those repertoires to cytomegalovirus serostatus. The genetic ancestry cluster associated with self-reported Caucasian donors included about 81% of the approximately 410 genotyped donors. Class I and class II HLA loci were covered by the typing at four-digit resolution. Besides the first cohort of around 670 subjects, a separate validation cohort made up of around 120 different subjects was used. An early release that covered about 600 HLA-typed donors contained approximately 290 gigabases of sequencing data and roughly 84 million unique TCR sequences. A handful of DR-DQ haplotypes were handled as single units for association and clustering because linkage in the cohort was strong. Every discovery cohort repertoire had been produced on one sequencing platform. The aim of the study was to test whether cataloging public T cell receptors could identify signatures of past pathogen exposure. Rather than using new phenotypic data, the later analysis identified candidate immune exposures from TCR beta sequences and from how often those sequences occurred across donors.

To prepare the library, the immunoSEQ multiplex PCR assay was applied. The multiplex PCR relied on a mix of 60 forward primers for TCR Vbeta segments and 13 reverse primers for TCR Jbeta segments. Amplification of the CDR3 region of rearranged TCR beta genes was performed with a multiplex PCR assay on genomic DNA. The amplified TCR beta libraries were sequenced on the Illumina HiSeq System as 87-base-pair reads. The paper's processing steps were these. In a later analysis, roughly 80 million unique TCR beta chains were counted across the roughly 610 repertoires, and roughly 11 million of these chains were shared by at least two donors. A nearest-neighbor algorithm error-corrected the raw reads and collapsed the reads into unique sequences, merging closely related sequences to remove PCR and sequencing errors. Alignment of CDR3 sequences to IMGT reference sequences was used to assign V, D and J gene segments. For a sequence to be retained, a match of at least six nucleotides to both a V gene segment and a J gene segment was required. Rearrangements were called productive when the CDR3 lacked stop codons and stayed in frame with V and J; all others were non-productive. Following IMGT convention, CDR3 was defined as the stretch from the second conserved V-encoded cysteine up to the conserved J-encoded phenylalanine. In an earlier analysis of around 600 of the donors, sequences lacking an unambiguous match to a single V gene segment were excluded. In an earlier analysis of almost 600 of the donors, a V segment was called functional when productive rearrangements were above 56.7%, and segregating when the standard deviation between donors exceeded 5%. A statistical classification framework was built for diagnosing cytomegalovirus status from the catalog of TCR beta chain sequences. In a later analysis, TCR nucleotide sequences were compared against IMGT/GENE-DB human TR gene sequences so that V and J genes could be assigned. The TCRdist pipeline was used in a later analysis to assign CDR3 sequences and most-parsimonious VDJ recombination scenarios. In a later analysis, every TCR beta chain was defined by the combination of its CDR3 amino acid sequence and its V-gene family, and reads without a unique V-gene family were dropped. As a way to deal with suspected cross-contamination and a sequencing artifact, a later analysis dropped roughly 600 nucleotide sequences that were highly shared and had low generation probability. In a later analysis, a clonal expansion index for each public chain was calculated from normalized within-repertoire ranks of inferred template counts. In a later analysis, generation probabilities were computed using a VDJ recombination model fitted to out-of-frame rearrangements, and the results were checked against IGoR. A later analysis scored TCR-TCR, TCR-HLA and TCR-CMV co-occurrence with hypergeometric tests, applying a repertoire-size bias correction to TCR pairs. In a later analysis, false discovery rates were estimated by permuting HLA or CMV assignments 20 times. In a later analysis, co-occurring TCRs were grouped using DBSCAN, with TCRdist sequence similarity added in when clustering inside HLA-allele-positive subsets. Co-occurrence clustering excluded repertoires with fewer than 30,000 or more than 120,000 public chains, plus five with anomalous nucleotide sharing. TCRdb holds this immuneACCESS table with in-frame rearrangements only. Some clones are missing; in checked studies, unresolved V genes explain under half, and the rest has no known cause. D and trimming were read from the DNA, whereas the V and J calls and clone size are those reported in that table. The sample table records some 170,000 clones; about 69% of these occur just once. The ten largest account for about 2.5% of the sample.

The cohort was made up of several hundred healthy bone marrow donors. At the time of sampling, every cohort member was nominally healthy, though immune exposures that went unrecorded were likely present. CMV serostatus was recorded as positive for 250 to 300 and negative for about 50% of the roughly 670 cohort members, whereas no CMV serostatus was recorded for the donor in question. Every donor gave a peripheral blood sample, and the peripheral blood mononuclear cells from that sample were used for TCR beta sequencing. The Qiagen DNeasy Blood Extraction Kit was used to extract genomic DNA from the blood cell samples. Study-level results and caveats: In a later analysis, several top co-occurrence clusters were reported to appear linked to parvovirus B19, influenza, CMV and Epstein-Barr virus. In a later analysis, TCR association rates were found to vary across HLA loci, with the most associated TCRs seen for DRB1 alleles and the fewest for HLA-C alleles. When HLA alleles, especially DR and DQ, strongly co-occurred, attributing TCR associations to individual alleles was difficult. Correlated functional status among segregating V segments might be attributable to linkage disequilibrium, but an unknown experimental factor could not be ruled out. In vitro tests confirmed that three of the cytomegalovirus-associated TCR beta chains recognize cytomegalovirus antigens. In a later genetic analysis, a missense DCLRE1C variant was associated with V-gene and J-gene trimming of TCR beta chains, and the association was replicated in an independent cohort. In a later analysis, most CMV-associated TCR beta chains were found to appear HLA-restricted, with HLA associations seemingly driven largely by CMV exposure. Some IMGT-functional V segments, including TRBV6-2 and TRBV6-3, could not be told apart with the 87-base-pair reads, so those segments were excluded. The earlier analysis of 587 of the donors excluded 15 to 20 rarely observed V segments, including chromosome 9 orphons, because counts were too low. A later analysis found that HLA-associated TCR beta chains were more clonally expanded and had lower generation probabilities than equally common non-associated chains. A later genetic analysis reported fewer N-insertions in productive TCRs among donors in an Asian-associated ancestry cluster than the roughly 720-donor mean. An earlier analysis of some 560 of the donors showed that most TCR beta V segments appeared in productive rearrangements either about 87% or about 30% of the time, which broadly matched IMGT annotations. Most TCR sequences were observed very rarely across donors, whereas some public TCRs were present in many individuals. The only immune exposure information available for the cohort was CMV serostatus. According to the authors, the approach could potentially be generalized to other disease states and immunological phenotypes. A cluster of highly shared sequence variants was judged likely to represent a technical artifact of the sequencing pipeline. The presence/absence analyses assumed that sequencing depth was roughly uniform across donors, and that assumption may not be true. A total of 150 or so TCR beta chains were listed by the study as associated with cytomegalovirus. HLA typing was unavailable for some donors at each locus, so association tests used only the typed subset. A further reported finding was that TCR beta sequences accurately predicted the HLA-A and HLA-B alleles for most subjects in the first cohort. Specific HLA alleles were associated with roughly 16,000 TCR beta sequences at a false discovery rate of 0.05 in a later analysis. The classifier was reported to diagnose cytomegalovirus status with high specificity and sensitivity in both the original cohort and the validation cohort. The cohort was sequenced for TCR beta chains only, and without alpha or paired-chain data the features that could be detected were limited.

CDR3 length: 15 amino acids, cysteine to phenylalanine. Only the CDR3 part of the read is kept: 45 bases, read in frame from the first base. The germline V gene supplies CDR1 SGHTA and CDR2 FQGNSA. V lost 1 base and J lost 7 bases; the stretch between them is 11 bases long. The chain uses TRBV7-2 and TRBJ1-6; a tentative D call is TRBD1 (5 bases match). Source material: PBMCs. This sequence originates from a human donor in good health. DNA sequence: TGTGCCAGCAGCTTAGGACAGACCCTCAATTCACCCCTCCACTTT. This encodes CASSLGQTLNSPLHF.